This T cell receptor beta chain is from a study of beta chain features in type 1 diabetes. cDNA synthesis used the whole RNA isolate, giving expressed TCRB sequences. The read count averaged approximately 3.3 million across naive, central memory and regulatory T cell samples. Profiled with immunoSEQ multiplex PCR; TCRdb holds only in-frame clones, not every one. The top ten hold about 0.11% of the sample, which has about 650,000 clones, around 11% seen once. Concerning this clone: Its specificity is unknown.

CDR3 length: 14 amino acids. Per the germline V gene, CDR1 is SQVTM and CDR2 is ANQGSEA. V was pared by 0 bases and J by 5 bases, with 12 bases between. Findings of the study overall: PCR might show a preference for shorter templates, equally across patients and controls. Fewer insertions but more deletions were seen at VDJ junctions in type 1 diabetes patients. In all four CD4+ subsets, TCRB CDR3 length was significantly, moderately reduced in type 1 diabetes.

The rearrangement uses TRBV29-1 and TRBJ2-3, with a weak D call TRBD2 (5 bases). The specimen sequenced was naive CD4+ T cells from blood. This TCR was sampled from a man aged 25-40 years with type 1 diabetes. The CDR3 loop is CSVEEVGREDTQYF. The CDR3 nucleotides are TGCAGCGTTGAAGAGGTGGGTCGGGAAGATACGCAGTATTTT.